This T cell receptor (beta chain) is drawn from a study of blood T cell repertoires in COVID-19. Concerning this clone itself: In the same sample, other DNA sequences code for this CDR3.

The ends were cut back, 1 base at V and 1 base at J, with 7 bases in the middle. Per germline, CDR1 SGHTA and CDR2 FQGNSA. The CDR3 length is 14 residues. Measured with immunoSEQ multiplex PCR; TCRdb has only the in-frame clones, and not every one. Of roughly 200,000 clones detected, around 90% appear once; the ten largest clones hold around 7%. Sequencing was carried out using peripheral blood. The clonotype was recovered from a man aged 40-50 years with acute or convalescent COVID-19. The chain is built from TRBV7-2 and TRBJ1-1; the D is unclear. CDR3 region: CASSLGAGNTEAFF. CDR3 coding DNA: TGTGCCAGCAGCTTAGGAGCGGGGAACACTGAAGCTTTCTTT.